A single sample gave rise to the 27 T cell receptor beta chains below, sequenced in a study of OX40 agonist ivuxolimab in advanced cancers. Repertoires were generated with immunoSEQ multiplex PCR, while TCRdb's copy carries only in-frame clones and drops some. The sample has approximately 28,000 clones, about 89% seen once. The sample was CD4+ or CD8+ T cells sorted from blood, taken in a trial of the OX40 agonist ivuxolimab. Receptors originate from an adult with an advanced solid tumor such as melanoma, head and neck, liver or kidney cancer.

The rearrangement links TRBV25-1 to TRBJ1-2; D remains unclear. This CDR3 has 11 amino acids. CDR1 and CDR2 (germline): MGHDK, SYGVNS. The V and J ends lost 1 base and 8 bases respectively, with 5 bases between them. The chain's CDR3 is CASSEFGGYTF. In DNA, the CDR3 is TGTGCCAGCAGTGAATTTGGGGGCTACACCTTC.

The rearrangement links TRBV30 to TRBJ2-1; a weak D match, TRBD1 (6 bases). Trimming took off 1 base at V and 10 bases at J, with 11 bases between the two ends. The CDR3 runs to 12 residues. The germline gives CDR1 GTSNPN, CDR2 SVGIG (reference sequence). The CDR3 coding sequence is TGTGCCTGGAGTGCAACAGGGCCCGAGCAGTTCTTC. This encodes CAWSATGPEQFF.

This chain uses TRBV5-1 with TRBJ1-1; D is unresolved. Germline assignment: CDR1 SGHRS and CDR2 YFSETQ. The ends were cut back, 4 bases at V and 1 base at J, with 11 bases in the middle. The CDR3 sequence is 14 residues long. The CDR3 nucleotides are TGCGCCAGCAGCCTATCCGGGAGGAACACTGAAGCTTTCTTT. The encoded protein is CASSLSGRNTEAFF.

The chain carries TRBV9 and TRBJ2-7; 9 bases line up with TRBD2. Unmatched junction bases numbered 8, after V lost 3 bases and J lost 1 base. The CDR3 is made up of 16 amino acids. The germline gives CDR1 SGDLS, CDR2 YYNGEE. CDR3 nucleotide sequence: TGTGCCAGCAGCGGTGGAGCGGGAGGCCAATCCTACGAGCAGTACTTC. It is translated as CASSGGAGGQSYEQYF. The variable domain in full, with the rest retrieved from reference TRBV9 and TRBJ2-7, is DSGVTQTPKHLITATGQRVTLRCSPRSGDLSVYWYQQSLDQGLQFLIQYYNGEERAKGNILERFSAQQFPDLHSELNLSSLELGDSALYFCASSGGAGGQSYEQYFGPGTRLTVT.

The V call is TRBV11-3, the J call TRBJ1-6; 8 bases are a match to TRBD1. This CDR3 contains 19 residues. V dropped 5 bases and J dropped 6; count of bases not matched to a gene: 18. From germline, CDR1 is SGHNT and CDR2 YENEEA. The DNA for the CDR3 is TGTGCCAGCAGCCTCCGATTCTTCAGGGGGCTTGTTCGTAATTCACCCCTCCACTTT. Translation gives CASSLRFFRGLVRNSPLHF.

V gene TRBV4-1 combines with J gene TRBJ2-4; D remains unclear. V was cut by 6 bases and J by 0 bases, with 15 bases left in between. CDR1 is MGHRA and CDR2 is YSYEKL in the germline V gene. The CDR3 totals 16 residues. The CDR3 loop reads CASSPREGLAKNIQYF. CDR3 DNA: TGCGCCAGCAGTCCCCGTGAAGGGCTAGCCAAAAACATTCAGTACTTC.

The rearrangement links TRBV5-6 to TRBJ1-1; no firm D call. In germline, CDR1 is SGHDT, CDR2 YYEEEE. Trimming took off 4 bases at V and 1 base at J, with 14 bases between the two ends. The CDR3 sequence is 15 residues long. CDR3 sequence: CASSLYLDANTEAFF. CDR3 DNA sequence: TGTGCCAGCAGCCTGTACTTGGACGCGAACACTGAAGCTTTCTTT.

The V and J genes are TRBV6-1 and TRBJ2-5; D may be TRBD1 (6 bases). The CDR3 has 15 amino acids. Germline CDR1 MNHNS, CDR2 SASEGT. Trimming left V 3 bases short and J 2 bases short, with 13 bases between. This chain's CDR3 is CASSDGSGTQETQYF. For the CDR3, the DNA is TGTGCCAGCAGTGATGGTTCGGGGACACAAGAGACCCAGTACTTC.

The rearrangement links TRBV7-3 to TRBJ2-2, with 8 bases identical to TRBD1. Per germline, CDR1 SGHTA and CDR2 FQGTGA. This CDR3 has 14 residues. J lost 6 bases, V lost 1 base, and 1 base had no gene match. CDR3 nucleotides: TGTGCCAGCAGCTTAATGACAGGGGCCGGGGAGCTGTTTTTT. Translation: CASSLMTGAGELFF.

The chain carries TRBV29-1 and TRBJ1-1; D is perhaps TRBD1 (5 bases). Germline V gene lookup returns CDR1 SQVTM and CDR2 ANQGSEA. The CDR3 extends over 13 amino acids. V lost 1 base, J lost 5 bases, and 11 bases lay in between. The CDR3 DNA reads TGCAGCGTTGAAGGGGTCCAGGGAACTGAAGCTTTCTTT. Translation gives CSVEGVQGTEAFF.

The rearrangement links TRBV30 to TRBJ1-1; TRBD1 matches 10 bases. With V trimmed by 0 bases and J by 7 bases, 5 bases remained unmatched. The CDR3 runs 14 residues. Germline V gene sequence: CDR1 GTSNPN, CDR2 SVGIG (reference sequence). CDR3 region: CAWSVWDRGFEAFF. The CDR3 DNA follows: TGTGCCTGGAGTGTCTGGGACAGGGGTTTTGAAGCTTTCTTT. The variable domain in full, completed from reference TRBV30 and TRBJ1-1, reads SQTIHQWPATLVQPVGSPLSLECTVEGTSNPNLYWYRQAAGRGLQLLFYSVGIGQISSEVPQNLSASRPQDRQFILSSKKLLLSDSGFYLCAWSVWDRGFEAFFGQGTRLTVV.

The chain uses TRBV7-6 and TRBJ2-5; 10 positions match TRBD1. The CDR3 length is 16 residues. After removal of 6 bases from V and 1 base from J, the junction contained 8 bases not matched to a gene. Per germline, CDR1 SGHVS and CDR2 FNYEAQ. The chain's CDR3 is CASSSTRTGGQETQYF. In DNA, the CDR3 is TGTGCCAGCAGTTCGACCAGGACAGGGGGCCAAGAGACCCAGTACTTC. The whole variable domain, filled in from reference TRBV7-6 and TRBJ2-5, reads GAGVSQSPRYKVTKRGQDVALRCDPISGHVSLYWYRQALGQGPEFLTYFNYEAQQDKSGLPNDRFSAERPEGSISTLTIQRTEQRDSAMYRCASSSTRTGGQETQYFGPGTRLLVL.

Regarding this clone: Additional DNA sequences in this sample encode the identical CDR3. J is TRBJ2-1 and V is TRBV2, with D possibly TRBD2 on 6 matching bases. Germline CDR1 reads SNHLY; CDR2 reads FYNNEI. This CDR3 region has 17 residues. Trimming took 1 base from V and 3 from J, leaving 16 bases between them. The CDR3 coding sequence is TGTGCCAGCAGTGAAGAGCCCTCGAGCGGGTTCTACAATGAGCAGTTCTTC. Translated, it gives CASSEEPSSGFYNEQFF.

The V call is TRBV7-9, the J call TRBJ2-2; D is perhaps TRBD2 (7 bases). CDR1 is SEHNR, CDR2 FQNEAQ, per germline (reference sequence). The CDR3 has 12 residues. V shed 10 bases and J shed 7 bases, with 13 bases lying between them. The chain's CDR3 is CATTGGDGELFF. The CDR3 bases are TGTGCCACTACGGGGGGCGACGGGGAGCTGTTTTTT.

The chain combines TRBV7-9 with TRBJ2-2, with 8 bases fitting TRBD1. This CDR3 has 15 amino acids. CDR1 is SEHNR and CDR2 is FQNEAQ in the germline V gene (reference sequence). V dropped 10 bases and J dropped 4; count of bases not matched to a gene: 11. CDR3 sequence (DNA): TGTGCCACCAACCCCAGGGGGCCTCTCACCGGGGAGCTGTTTTTT. Amino acid sequence: CATNPRGPLTGELFF.

The chain uses TRBV19 and TRBJ2-4, with D maybe TRBD2 (6 bases). V was clipped by 3 bases and J by 2 bases, with 14 bases between them. This CDR3 contains 16 residues. Germline CDR1 reads LNHDA; CDR2 reads SQIVND (reference sequence). CDR3 sequence (DNA): TGTGCCAGTAGTATGTTCTCCCGGGGGACCAAAAACATTCAGTACTTC. Its translation: CASSMFSRGTKNIQYF.

The chain employs TRBV4-1 and TRBJ2-7, with 13 nucleotides matching TRBD2. Trimming cost V 4 bases and J 5 bases; bases outside gene matches: 2. The CDR3 has 14 residues. Germline CDR1 MGHRA, CDR2 YSYEKL. The CDR3 nucleotides are TGCGCCAGCAGCCGACTAGCGGGAGGAGACGAGCAGTACTTC. This gives the protein CASSRLAGGDEQYF.

CDR3 sequence reads: CASSNRTGLEAFF. DNA for the CDR3: TGTGCCAGCAGCAACCGGACAGGGCTTGAAGCTTTCTTT. The gene calls are TRBV11-2 and TRBJ1-1, with 8 bases fitting TRBD1. Germline loops: CDR1 SGHAT, CDR2 FQNNGV. The CDR3 contains 13 residues. The trim removed 5 bases at V and 7 bases at J, leaving 6 bases unmatched. Based on the CDR3 plus reference TRBV11-2 and TRBJ1-1, the full variable domain is EAGVAQSPRYKIIEKRQSVAFWCNPISGHATLYWYQQILGQGPKLLIQFQNNGVVDDSQLPKDRFSAERLKGVDSTLKIQPAKLEDSAVYLCASSNRTGLEAFFGQGTRLTVV.

This chain uses TRBV4-1 with TRBJ2-7; 7 bases are shared with TRBD2. Germline V gene lookup returns CDR1 MGHRA and CDR2 YSYEKL. Trimming took 6 bases from V and 2 from J; bases not matched to a gene: 10. The CDR3 spans 15 residues. CDR3 loop: CASRPGTKSPYEQYF. The CDR3 coding sequence is TGCGCCAGCAGACCGGGGACTAAATCTCCCTACGAGCAGTACTTC.

The J gene is TRBJ2-7, the V gene TRBV27; 8 bases align to TRBD1. Germline V gives CDR1 MNHEY, CDR2 SMNVEV (reference sequence). The CDR3 extends over 13 amino acids. V dropped 4 bases and J dropped 2; count of bases not matched to a gene: 1. CDR3 bases: TGTGCCAGCAGTTCCAGGGGGCCCTACGAGCAGTACTTC. The encoded protein is CASSSRGPYEQYF.

This clone has a single count. The CDR3 DNA follows: TGTGCCAGCACCCTAGATGGACCTCTCACCACAGATACGCAGTATTTT. This translates into CASTLDGPLTTDTQYF. V is TRBV6-6 and J is TRBJ2-3, with unresolved D. This CDR3 has 16 residues. V lost 7 bases and J lost 2, with 19 bases in between. Germline-derived CDR1 and CDR2 are MNHNY and SVGAGI (reference sequence).

This clone was picked up a small number of times. The CDR3 is CASSVTGELFF. CDR3 bases: TGTGCCAGCAGCGTTACCGGGGAGCTGTTTTTT. The gene calls are TRBV9 and TRBJ2-2; unclear D gene. With 2 bases removed from V and 5 bases from J, the gap between germline ends came to 1 base. The germline V gene encodes CDR1 SGDLS and CDR2 YYNGEE. The length of the CDR3 is 11 residues.

This rearrangement joins TRBV19 to TRBJ2-5; D is undetermined. With 3 bases removed from V and 5 bases from J, the gap between germline ends came to 4 bases. The length of the CDR3 is 11 residues. The germline V gene has CDR1 LNHDA and CDR2 SQIVND (reference sequence). As DNA, the CDR3 is TGTGCCAGTAGTATTTTCGAGACCCAGTACTTC. Translating it yields CASSIFETQYF.

V is TRBV2 and J is TRBJ2-7; 12 bases line up with TRBD2. From germline, CDR1 is SNHLY and CDR2 FYNNEI. The CDR3 contains 16 residues. The trim removed 3 bases at V and 0 bases at J, leaving 3 bases unmatched. The CDR3 DNA sequence: TGTGCCAGCAGTGACGGACTAGCGGGGTTCTCCTACGAGCAGTACTTC. Protein sequence: CASSDGLAGFSYEQYF.

The rearrangement joins TRBV2 to TRBJ1-2; 8 nucleotides agree with TRBD1. The V gene end was trimmed by 10 bases and the J gene end by 5 bases; junction bases not matched to a gene: 6. Germline V gives CDR1 SNHLY, CDR2 FYNNEI. The CDR3 is 12 residues long. CDR3 region: CATVDREYGYTF. CDR3 DNA sequence: TGTGCCACCGTGGACAGGGAATATGGCTACACCTTC. Full variable domain (rest looked up from reference TRBV2 and TRBJ1-2): EPEVTQTPSHQVTQMGQEVILRCVPISNHLYFYWYRQILGQKVEFLVSFYNNEISEKSEIFDDQFSVERPDGSNFTLKIRSTKLEDSAMYFCATVDREYGYTFGSGTRLTVV.

The chain joins TRBV11-2 to TRBJ1-2; D gene unclear. This CDR3 region has 15 residues. Germline V gives CDR1 SGHAT, CDR2 FQNNGV. Trimming shortened V by 0 bases and J by 9 bases, and 17 bases separated the two germline ends. CDR3: CASSLETRTLLSYTF. As DNA, the CDR3 is TGTGCCAGCAGCTTAGAAACGCGGACTCTCCTGAGCTACACCTTC.

This chain uses TRBV27 with TRBJ1-1; no definite D call. The germline gives CDR1 MNHEY, CDR2 SMNVEV (reference sequence). The CDR3 sequence is 13 residues long. V was pared by 8 bases and J by 1 base, with 11 bases between. DNA for the CDR3: TGTGCCAGCGGGGTCTTCGGGAACACTGAAGCTTTCTTT. This gives the protein CASGVFGNTEAFF.